The present entry profiles one T cell receptor beta chain with its context. Its antigen is not known. The sample comes from a study of read filtering for tumor transcriptome and immune sequencing. Study context: Among patients, roughly 17 were male and 15 or so female, aged about 40 to 90 (mean roughly 64). Notes on the study in general: The CD138-negative fraction was mixed bone marrow immune cells, not pure T cells.

CDR3 length equals 14 residues. V gave up 2 bases and J gave up 6 bases, with 8 bases separating them. Germline loops: CDR1 WSHSY, CDR2 SAAADI. This library used roughly 400 ng RNA and molecular barcoded adaptors spanning alpha/delta and beta/gamma chains. TCRdb used MiXCR to reprocess the reads, holding one entry per CDR3 protein. The sample shows some 120,000 distinct CDR3 sequences, 10% to 15% of them seen only once. The sequence was collected from a donor over 35 with multiple myeloma. Sequencing was performed on a population of CD138-negative cells sorted from bone marrow. The rearrangement links TRBV10-2 to TRBJ1-6, with D uncertain. The CDR3 protein is CASSEGLGNSPLHF. DNA of the CDR3: TGCGCCAGCAGTGAGGGGTTAGGTAATTCACCCCTCCACTTT.